Included here is one TCR beta chain sequence, with context. How the authors handled the data: How many nucleated cells were present was estimated from reference gene primer amplification. Profiled with immunoSEQ multiplex PCR; TCRdb holds only in-frame clones, not every one. Clonal size and the V and J genes are those of that table, whereas D and trimming came from the DNA. The sample has around 270,000 clones, roughly 84% seen once. The CDR3 has 13 residues. Per germline, CDR1 LNHDA and CDR2 SQIVND (reference sequence). Trimming removed 7 bases at V and 10 bases at J, with 14 bases between. The sample belongs to a study of blood T cell repertoires in COVID-19. Overall study: Whether acute or convalescent, the COVID-19 samples came from the United States, Italy and Spain. T cells, B-cell-depleted T cells, or PBMCs provided the cDNA or gDNA that served as material.

The source of this sequence is a woman aged 40 to 50 who had recovered from COVID-19. Sequencing was done on a sample of peripheral blood. J is TRBJ1-6 and V is TRBV19; perhaps TRBD1 as D (6 bases). The CDR3 nucleotides read TGTGCCAGTACACAGGGTTTAGGGTCACCCCTCCACTTT. It specifies CASTQGLGSPLHF.